A single T cell receptor (beta chain) is shown here with its context. What it recognizes is unknown. The gene names given are mouse names. The CDR3 end falls 1 residue outside the read, so it is completed with the germline J gene. This record belongs to a study of tissue T cells after allogeneic stem cell transplantation. The CDR3 is 12 residues long. V shed 0 bases and J shed 7 bases, with 3 bases lying between them. Germline V lookup: CDR1 LGHNA, CDR2 YNLKQL (reference sequence). Clones were sequenced by immunoSEQ multiplex PCR, and TCRdb holds only the in-frame ones, with some missing. The sample consists of roughly 50,000 clones, less than 75% of them appearing once. Study-wide results and caveats: Blood and spleen captured only part of the tissue TCR repertoire. Which tissue TCRs were alloreactive or antigen-specific was not determined. Some clones might be persisting host cells. Motif-based clustering found tissue-specific repertoire signatures shared across patients, though few clones were shared. TCR repertoires tracked anatomic similarity, regardless of disease or transplant status.

This sequence was found in a pool of C57BL/6 mice in good health. The specimen was sorted cells pooled from one or two spleens. The chain combines TRBV5 with TRBJ1-4; D gene ambiguous. The sequenced CDR3 bases are TGTGCCAGCAGCCAAGAAACCGAAAGATTATTT. Protein: CASSQETERLF. The CDR3 in its entirety is CASSQETERLFF.